These 21 T cell receptor beta chains were sequenced from one sample in a study of patients and donors after allogeneic stem cell transplantation. MiXCR was run by TCRdb on the RT-PCR reads, yielding one entry per CDR3 protein. Of over 65,000 distinct CDR3 sequences in the sample, more than 20% were seen once. Sequences were obtained from blood, either unsorted or a sorted T cell fraction (not recorded which). Receptor source: a human donor who was either an allogeneic HSCT recipient or a stem cell or donor lymphocyte infusion donor (not recorded which). It is not recorded whose cells these are; they may come from a transplant donor.

J is TRBJ2-6 and V is TRBV5-1; D is unclear. The ends were cut back, 0 bases at V and 0 bases at J, with 10 bases in the middle. The CDR3 totals 17 residues. The germline CDR1 and CDR2 sequences are SGHRS and YFSETQ. The CDR3 DNA is TGCGCCAGCAGCTTGGTGGGTGCCCCCTCTGGGGCCAACGTCCTGACTTTC. It is translated as CASSLVGAPSGANVLTF. Based on the CDR3 plus reference TRBV5-1 and TRBJ2-6, the full variable domain is KAGVTQTPRYLIKTRGQQVTLSCSPISGHRSVSWYQQTPGQGLQFLFEYFSETQRNKGNFPGRFSGRQFSNSRSEMNVSTLELGDSALYLCASSLVGAPSGANVLTFGAGSRLTVL.

In its sample, this clonotype was seen a few times. The genes are TRBV5-1 and TRBJ2-1; TRBD1 matches 8 bases. Germline CDR1 SGHRS, CDR2 YFSETQ. This CDR3 comprises 13 residues. J gave up 8 bases and V 2 bases, and 3 bases lay outside the gene matches. The CDR3 here is CASSFDRGYEQFF. CDR3 nucleotide sequence: TGCGCCAGCAGCTTTGACAGGGGATATGAGCAGTTCTTC.

CDR3: CASSPSTTNTDTQYF. In nucleotides, the CDR3 is TGTGCCAGCAGCCCCTCGACTACCAACACAGATACGCAGTATTTT. The V gene is TRBV13, the J gene TRBJ2-3, with D tentatively TRBD2 (5 bases). There are 15 residues in the CDR3. Per the germline V gene, CDR1 is PRHDT and CDR2 is FYEKMQ (reference sequence). Deletions cut 5 bases from V and 2 bases from J, with 14 bases between.

V gene TRBV5-1 combines with J gene TRBJ2-3; D ambiguous. The CDR3 loop spans 15 amino acids. The V and J ends lost 4 bases and 0 bases respectively, with 12 bases between them. Looked up from germline, CDR1 is SGHRS and CDR2 is YFSETQ. The CDR3 DNA reads as TGCGCCAGCAGCGACATGGACCGCAGCACAGATACGCAGTATTTT. Its translation is CASSDMDRSTDTQYF.

This clonotype was counted a few times. This chain connects TRBV6-6 to TRBJ1-1; D unresolved. This CDR3 region has 11 residues. With 7 bases removed from V and 4 bases from J, the gap between germline ends came to 7 bases. Germline-derived CDR1 and CDR2 are MNHNY and SVGAGI (reference sequence). CDR3 protein: CASIGRTEAFF. For the CDR3, the DNA is TGTGCCAGCATAGGTCGCACTGAAGCTTTCTTT.

This clonotype was counted a few times. The chain links TRBV12-5 to TRBJ1-5; D is unclear. CDR3 size: 12 residues. Trimming stripped 5 bases from V and 3 bases from J, with 5 bases between. Germline CDR1 reads LGHNT; CDR2 reads FRNRAP. The CDR3 DNA reads as TGTGCTAGTGGTATATCCAATCAGCCCCAGCATTTT. This translates into CASGISNQPQHF.

This clonotype was observed a handful of times. V usage is TRBV21-1 and J usage is TRBJ1-2. TRBV21-1 represents a pseudogene. This CDR3 contains 16 residues. The DNA of the CDR3 is TGTGCCAGCAGCAAAGGACCTCAGGAGGTGGTCTATGGCTACACCTTC. Protein: CASSKGPQEVVYGYTF.

The rearrangement links TRBV10-3 to TRBJ1-1; possible D gene TRBD1, 6 bases. This CDR3 region has 14 residues. V was clipped by 3 bases and J by 1 base, with 9 bases between them. The V gene's germline CDR1 is ENHRY and CDR2 SYGVKD. CDR3 residues: CAISDGGQNTEAFF. The CDR3 nucleotides read TGTGCCATCAGTGATGGGGGACAGAACACTGAAGCTTTCTTT.

The chain links TRBV5-1 to TRBJ2-5; TRBD2 might be the D (6 bases). Germline V gene sequence: CDR1 SGHRS, CDR2 YFSETQ. V was trimmed by 4 bases and J by 1 base, leaving 11 bases between them. CDR3 length: 14 amino acids. CDR3 in DNA: TGCGCCAGCAGCGCTAGCGTACTCCAAGAGACCCAGTACTTC. It codes for CASSASVLQETQYF.

V and J are TRBV20-1 and TRBJ1-5, with D unresolved. The CDR3 is made up of 13 amino acids. Germline-derived CDR1 and CDR2 are DFQATT and SNEGSKA (reference sequence). V lost 2 bases and J 5 bases, leaving 10 bases between the germline ends. The CDR3: CSARTTQDQPQHF. The CDR3 bases are TGCAGTGCTAGAACTACCCAGGATCAGCCCCAGCATTTT.

The sample holds a few counts of this clonotype. This chain links TRBV5-1 with TRBJ1-2, with a possible D match to TRBD1 (5 bases). V was pared by 0 bases and J by 7 bases, with 13 bases between. The CDR3 covers 14 residues. Germline V gives CDR1 SGHRS, CDR2 YFSETQ. The CDR3 nucleotides are TGCGCCAGCAGCTTGGAGACAGCATTGGGTGGCTACACCTTC. Its protein product is CASSLETALGGYTF.

This clonotype came up a few times. The CDR3 here is CASSEAFQRGGNEQFF. Here the CDR3 DNA reads TGTGCCAGCAGTGAAGCGTTCCAGCGGGGGGGCAATGAGCAGTTCTTC. This chain uses TRBV2 with TRBJ2-1; 10 positions agree with TRBD2. Germline V gene lookup returns CDR1 SNHLY and CDR2 FYNNEI. The V segment lost 0 bases and the J segment 6 bases; nucleotides outside the gene matches: 5. The CDR3 is 16 amino acids.

This clonotype was seen a few times. The CDR3 here is CASSELRTGNEQFF. The CDR3 DNA sequence: TGTGCCAGCAGTGAACTGAGGACAGGGAATGAGCAGTTCTTC. The J gene is TRBJ2-1, the V gene TRBV2, with 8 bases fitting TRBD1. V shed 2 bases and J 7 bases; nucleotides not matched to a gene: 4. Germline lookup yields CDR1 SNHLY and CDR2 FYNNEI. This CDR3 has 14 amino acids.

The V gene is TRBV6-5, the J gene TRBJ2-2; tentatively, D is TRBD1 (5 bases). V was trimmed by 11 bases and J by 1 base, leaving 11 bases between them. CDR1 is MNHEY, CDR2 SVGAGI, per germline. The CDR3 sequence is 13 residues long. This CDR3 is CAGLDRNTGELFF. The CDR3 DNA sequence: TGTGCCGGTCTCGACAGGAACACCGGGGAGCTGTTTTTT.

The gene calls are TRBV14 and TRBJ1-2; perhaps TRBD1 as D (5 bases). Per the germline V gene, CDR1 is SGHDN and CDR2 is FVKESK. Trimming cost V 4 bases and J 8 bases, with 11 bases left between them. The CDR3 has 12 amino acids. CDR3 region: CASSRSGSGYTF. The CDR3 DNA is TGTGCCAGCAGCCGATCAGGGTCCGGCTACACCTTC.

This clonotype was detected many times. The gene calls are TRBV12-3 or TRBV12-4 and TRBJ1-1; no clear D. The V gene lost 6 bases and the J gene lost 0 bases, with 8 bases spanning the gap. The CDR3 is made up of 13 amino acids. The CDR3 nucleotides are TGTGCCAGCAGAAACCAGCTGAACACTGAAGCTTTCTTT. Residues: CASRNQLNTEAFF.

The chain links TRBV20-1 to TRBJ1-5, with D tentatively TRBD1 (5 bases). This CDR3 spans 16 amino acids. The germline CDR1 and CDR2 sequences are DFQATT and SNEGSKA (reference sequence). Trimming removed 3 bases at V and 0 bases at J, with 15 bases between. The CDR3 protein is CSASLIGVDSNQPQHF. CDR3 nucleotide sequence: TGCAGTGCTAGTCTCATAGGGGTTGATAGCAATCAGCCCCAGCATTTT.

CDR3 amino acids: CAISESRGPVVTPQHF. CDR3 bases: TGTGCCATCAGTGAGTCCCGGGGGCCGGTAGTTACGCCCCAGCATTTT. The V and J genes are TRBV10-3 and TRBJ1-5, with D maybe TRBD1 (6 bases). There are 16 residues in the CDR3. The V gene lost 0 bases and the J gene lost 9 bases, with 18 bases spanning the gap. Germline CDR1 is ENHRY and CDR2 is SYGVKD.

The chain is built from TRBV5-6 and TRBJ2-2; TRBD2 matches at 11 bases. Germline V gene lookup returns CDR1 SGHDT and CDR2 YYEEEE. This CDR3 has 16 amino acids. V gave up 4 bases and J gave up 6 bases; unmatched junction bases: 8. CDR3 in DNA: TGTGCCAGCAGCGGCAGCCCGACTAGCGGGGCCGGGGAGCTGTTTTTT. Amino acids: CASSGSPTSGAGELFF.

This clonotype appeared a few times. The junction shows a germline mismatch at one end, possibly a read error. The genes are TRBV3-1 and TRBJ2-1; D may match TRBD1 or TRBD2 (6 bases each). Germline-derived CDR1 and CDR2 are LGHDT and YNNKEL (reference sequence). The CDR3 length is 13 residues. CDR3 amino acids: CASSQGLGGHMIF. CDR3 nucleotides: TGTGCCAGCAGCCAAGGCCTGGGGGGCCACATGATCTTC.

This clonotype turned up a few times. The chain links TRBV20-1 to TRBJ2-3; TRBD2 agrees at 7 bases. The CDR3 spans 15 residues. The germline CDR1 and CDR2 sequences are DFQATT and SNEGSKA (reference sequence). Trimming at V came to 3 bases and at J to 5 bases, leaving 11 bases not matched to a gene. The DNA for the CDR3 is TGCAGTGCTAGCTCGGCTAGCGGTGCTGGAGATACGCAGTATTTT. Its translation is CSASSASGAGDTQYF.